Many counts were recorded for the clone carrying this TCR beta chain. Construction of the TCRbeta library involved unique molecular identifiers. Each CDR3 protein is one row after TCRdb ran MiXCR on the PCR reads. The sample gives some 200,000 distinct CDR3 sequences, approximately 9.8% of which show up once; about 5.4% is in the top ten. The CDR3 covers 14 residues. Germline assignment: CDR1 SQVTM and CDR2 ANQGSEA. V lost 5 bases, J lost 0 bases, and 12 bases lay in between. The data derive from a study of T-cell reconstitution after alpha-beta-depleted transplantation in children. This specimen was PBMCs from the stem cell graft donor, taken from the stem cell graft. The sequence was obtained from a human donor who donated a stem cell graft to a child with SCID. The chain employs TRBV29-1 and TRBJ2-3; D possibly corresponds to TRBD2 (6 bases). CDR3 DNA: TGCAGCGTTTCGGGAGTAACTAGCACAGATACGCAGTATTTT. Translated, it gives CSVSGVTSTDTQYF.